The rows below give T cell receptor beta chains drawn from one sample of a study of T cells in localized non-small cell lung cancer. Measured with immunoSEQ multiplex PCR; TCRdb has only the in-frame clones, and not every one. Here the sample spans approximately 30,000 clones, 85% to 90% being singletons. The specimen comprised peripheral blood, sampled before any cancer treatment. The receptors originated from a male donor aged 60 or over with stage III lung adenocarcinoma. Both conserved end residues are part of each CDR3. A D gene is named only where the DNA matches it firmly. The size entry is marked missing in some rows and otherwise reads once, few, many or a size class.

TRBJ1-5	TRBV5-8	.	.	TGTGCCAGCAGCTTGGGGACAGTTAGAAATCAGCCCCAGCATTTT	CASSLGTVRNQPQHF
TRBJ2-7	TRBV18	once	.	TGTGCCAGCTCACCACCGATTCGGACAGATTACTCCTACGAGCAGTACTTC	CASSPPIRTDYSYEQYF
TRBJ1-5	TRBV4-2	.	TRBD1	TGTGCCAGCAGCCGCCAGCAGGGGGCTCAGCCCCAGCATTTT	CASSRQQGAQPQHF
TRBJ1-2	TRBV19	.	.	TGTGCCAGTAGTATAGAGACAGGACAATTTGGCTACACCTTC	CASSIETGQFGYTF
TRBJ2-5	TRBV19	.	.	TGTGCCAGTAGTGCCCGGCCCCCTCAAAAGGGGGAGACCCAGTACTTC	CASSARPPQKGETQYF
TRBJ2-1	TRBV4-1	.	.	TGCGCCAGCAGCCAAGGGGGCCCTACTCCCTACAATGAGCAGTTCTTC	CASSQGGPTPYNEQFF
TRBJ1-2	TRBV25-1	.	.	TGTGCCAGCAGTAAGAGCAGTGTAGCTAACTATGGCTACACCTTC	CASSKSSVANYGYTF
TRBJ2-5	TRBV14	.	.	TGTGCCAGCAGCCAAGAAAGCTCCAGGACCCAGTACTTC	CASSQESSRTQYF
TRBJ1-1	TRBV19	.	TRBD1	TGTGCCGCCGGGACAGGGCGGACTGAAGCTTTCTTT	CAAGTGRTEAFF
TRBJ1-2	TRBV5-4	.	.	TGTGCCAGCAGCCTAGACAGTCTCTATGGCTACACCTTC	CASSLDSLYGYTF
TRBJ2-1	TRBV19	.	.	TGTGCCAGTAGTATAGTATCGTCTTACAATGAGCAGTTCTTC	CASSIVSSYNEQFF
TRBJ2-1	TRBV29-1	.	TRBD2	TGCAGCGTGTCTCGGACTAGCGGGACACAGAGGGAGCAGTTCTTC	CSVSRTSGTQREQFF
TRBJ2-7	TRBV5-1	.	.	TGCGCCAGCAGCTTGGAAAAGGGGGGAGAGTACTTC	CASSLEKGGEYF
TRBJ1-1	TRBV14	.	.	TGTGCCAGCTTTAGGGGGGGGAACACTGAAGCTTTCTTT	CASFRGGNTEAFF
TRBJ2-5	TRBV6-5	.	.	TGTGCCAGCAGTTATTTGGAGACCCAGTACTTC	CASSYLETQYF
TRBJ2-5	TRBV18	.	TRBD2	TGTGCCAGCTCACCACCCCTAGCGGGGGACGAGACCCAGTACTTC	CASSPPLAGDETQYF
TRBJ1-2	TRBV28	.	.	TGTGCCAGCAGCAAGACGGGAACCTATGGCTACACCTTC	CASSKTGTYGYTF
TRBJ1-2	TRBV28	.	.	TGTGCCAGCAGTTTAACACAGTATGGCTACACCTTC	CASSLTQYGYTF
TRBJ1-2	TRBV4-1	.	.	TGCGCCAGCAGCCAAGATCTCCGGACAGTAAGTGGCTACACCTTC	CASSQDLRTVSGYTF
TRBJ1-6	TRBV19	large	.	TGTGCCAGTAGTGACAGATATAATTCACCCCTCCACTTT	CASSDRYNSPLHF
TRBJ1-5	TRBV28	.	.	TGTGCCAGCAGTTTTTCGGGTAGAGATAGCAATCAGCCCCAGCATTTT	CASSFSGRDSNQPQHF
TRBJ1-3	TRBV5-1	.	.	TGCGCCAGCAGCTTGGGACAGAGCTCTGGAAACACCATATATTTT	CASSLGQSSGNTIYF
TRBJ2-1	TRBV7-8	.	.	TGTGCCAGCAGCTCCGGGGGCCCGAGGCAGTTCTTC	CASSSGGPRQFF
TRBJ1-2	TRBV28	.	.	TGTGCCAGCAGGCCGCCGACTTTATTCTATGGCTACACCTTC	CASRPPTLFYGYTF
TRBJ2-7	TRBV11-2	.	.	TGTGCCAGCAGCTTATTGGGGGGGCAAGGCGAGCAGTACTTC	CASSLLGGQGEQYF
TRBJ1-5	TRBV6-1	few	.	TGTGCCAGCAATCAGGGTGGTACTCAGCCCCAGCATTTT	CASNQGGTQPQHF
TRBJ2-3	TRBV20-1	.	.	TGCAGTTCCTTCAGGGATACGCAGTATTTT	CSSFRDTQYF
TRBJ1-5	TRBV6-1	.	.	TGTGCCAGCAGTGAATTTACGAGAGTAAACCGCAATCAGCCCCAGCATTTT	CASSEFTRVNRNQPQHF
TRBJ1-2	TRBV6-1	.	TRBD1	TGTGCCAGCAGTGAAGGCAACAGGGGGCTCTATGGCTACACCTTC	CASSEGNRGLYGYTF
TRBJ2-1	TRBV7-8	.	.	TGTGCCAGCAGCCAAAATATGAACTCCTACAATGAGCAGTTCTTC	CASSQNMNSYNEQFF
TRBJ2-1	TRBV4-2	.	.	TGTGCCAGCAGCCAAGAAATCTTCCAGCGGAGGGGGGCCAGTGAGCAGTTCTTC	CASSQEIFQRRGASEQFF